This T cell receptor (beta chain) is drawn from a study of blood T cell repertoires in COVID-19. After removal of 6 bases from V and 1 base from J, the junction contained 7 bases not matched to a gene. The germline gives CDR1 MNHNY, CDR2 SVGAGI (reference sequence). There are 15 residues in the CDR3. Clones were read by immunoSEQ multiplex PCR, and TCRdb kept only the in-frame ones, dropping some. Of about 33,000 clones in the sample, just over 90% are singletons; the top ten hold roughly 0.93%. The receptor comes from a male donor with active COVID-19. V usage is TRBV6-6 and J usage is TRBJ1-1; 8 bases match TRBD1. Sequencing was performed on peripheral blood. Here the CDR3 DNA reads TGTGCCAGCAGGAACACAGGGGGAGGGAACACTGAAGCTTTCTTT. Protein product: CASRNTGGGNTEAFF.